This T cell receptor (beta chain) was profiled in a study of blood T cell repertoires in COVID-19 (dated by TCRdb to about 2020). Background for the entire study: The collaborator samples originated in the United States, Italy and Spain and spanned the acute and convalescent phases of COVID-19. The material from the prospective study consisted of cDNA or gDNA derived from T cells, B-cell-depleted T cells, or PBMCs. The dataset comprised deeply sampled blood TCRbeta repertoires from subjects exposed to, actively infected with, or recovered from COVID-19. The repertoires were released in a freely available public database meant as a resource for research on the immune response to SARS-CoV-2. The samples were drawn from the first 160 participants of the ongoing ImmuneRACE study and from 1,200 or so subjects provided by 6 global collaborators. Nearly every sample came with metadata listing a de-identified subject ID, COVID-19 status, age in years and sex. HLA class I and class II types, where available, came from metadata supplied by the sample provider rather than from assay-based typing. What the study reported, not specific to this receptor: The amount of clinical and demographic metadata varied by source and participant and was provided uncurated.

At one collaborating source in Seattle, patients were enrolled during active infection and were followed longitudinally through the course of disease. Each collaborating institution followed its own protocols to collect whole blood in K2EDTA tubes. Collaborator samples were shipped for TCRbeta analysis as frozen whole blood, isolated PBMCs, or DNA extracted from either sample type. The CDR3 covers 16 residues, taking in both the cysteine and the phenylalanine. Only CDR3 DNA remains: 48 bases, in frame from the first base. For CDR1 and CDR2, the germline V gene lists SNHLY and FYNNEI. V sheds 5 bases and J sheds 0 bases, leaving 13 bases between their ends. The immunoSEQ Assay, a bias-controlled multiplex PCR, was used to amplify TCRbeta CDR3 regions from genomic DNA. The source study handled its data this way. Within the assay, amplification of reference gene primers was used to estimate how many nucleated cells each sample contained. Sequence reads were collapsed and filtered to measure the absolute abundance of every unique TCRbeta CDR3 rearrangement. For each sample, productive Simpson clonality was calculated as the square root of Simpson's diversity index across productive rearrangements. The immuneACCESS repertoire file appears here via TCRdb, limited to in-frame rearrangements. These files lack a portion of the clones; in checked studies, under half of the deficit traces to unresolved V genes, and the cause of the others is not known. Clonal size and the V and J genes are those of that table, whereas D and trimming came from the DNA. Across this sample there are approximately 40,000 clones, with 70% to 90% seen only once. The ten top clones hold roughly 4.5% of the sample.

With respect to this clone: Its antigen is unknown. No clone much larger than this one lies a single base away; base qualities are absent.

This clonotype originated in a man aged 60 to 69 with COVID-19, enrolled during active disease. This chain is built from TRBV2 and TRBJ2-2; a tentative D match to TRBD1 spans 6 bases. Input material: peripheral blood. The sequenced DNA: TGTGCCAGCAGTTCGCAGGGGCTTACGAACACCGGGGAGCTGTTTTTT. This gives the protein CASSSQGLTNTGELFF.